The following is a T cell receptor beta chain sequence with its context. Sequencing used immunoSEQ multiplex PCR; TCRdb keeps in-frame clones, though not all of them. The top ten clones hold 2% of a sample with some 300,000 clones, 88% of them seen once. Cohorts were assigned according to the clinical history that participants reported. The data belong to a study of blood T cell repertoires in COVID-19. The CDR3 runs to 15 residues. The V segment lost 4 bases and the J segment 0 bases; nucleotides outside the gene matches: 3. The germline V gene has CDR1 MNHEY and CDR2 SVGAGI. The rearrangement links TRBV6-5 to TRBJ1-3; 7 bases fit TRBD1. The sequence was obtained from a woman aged 55-70 years in a cohort exposed to, infected with or recovered from COVID-19 (not recorded which). The sample taken for sequencing was PBMCs or T cells enriched from blood (not recorded which). The CDR3 loop is CASSSGTASGNTIYF. The CDR3 coding sequence is TGTGCCAGCAGTTCCGGGACAGCCTCTGGAAACACCATATATTTT.